The rows below give T cell receptor beta chains drawn from one sample of a study of blood T cell repertoires in COVID-19. Using immunoSEQ multiplex PCR, the repertoire was profiled, and TCRdb retains in-frame clones only, with some absent. The sample contains 130,000 to 150,000 clones, 80% to 90% of which appear only once. What was sequenced was peripheral blood. These receptors were collected from a human donor with acute or convalescent COVID-19. The donor label of this sample is uncertain. The CDR3 runs from the conserved cysteine through the conserved F or W. A D gene is named only where the DNA matches it firmly. Clone size appears in some rows only: once, few, many, or a class for an expanded clone.

.,TRBV20-1,TRBJ1-2,TRBD1,CSASFTGAYGYTF,TGCAGTGCTAGTTTCACAGGGGCCTACGGCTACACCTTC
.,TRBV6-5,TRBJ1-6,.,CASMPQSRTGSPLHF,TGTGCCAGCATGCCACAGAGCCGGACTGGTTCACCCCTCCACTTT
.,TRBV9,TRBJ2-2,TRBD1,CASSYGTVGYTGELFF,TGTGCCAGCAGCTATGGGACAGTAGGCTACACCGGGGAGCTGTTTTTT
.,TRBV4-1,TRBJ1-1,.,CASSQVIQLNTEAFF,TGCGCCAGCAGCCAAGTGATACAGCTGAACACTGAAGCTTTCTTT
.,TRBV5-4,TRBJ2-1,.,CASSLYISGYNEQFF,TGTGCCAGCAGCTTGTACATATCCGGGTACAATGAGCAGTTCTTC
once,TRBV11-2,TRBJ1-1,.,CASMARWGAEAFF,TGTGCCAGCATGGCACGATGGGGGGCTGAAGCTTTCTTT
.,TRBV5-1,TRBJ2-7,.,CASSLAGGPDEQYF,TGCGCCAGCAGCTTGGCCGGGGGGCCCGACGAGCAGTACTTC
.,TRBV5-4,TRBJ2-1,TRBD2,CASSTLGGLAVYNEQFF,TGTGCCAGCAGCACCCTGGGGGGACTAGCGGTTTACAATGAGCAGTTCTTC
.,TRBV4-1,TRBJ1-4,.,CASGVDWNNEKLFF,TGCGCCAGCGGCGTGGACTGGAACAATGAAAAACTGTTTTTT
.,TRBV10-3,TRBJ1-2,.,CAISVAGPSEGYTF,TGTGCCATCAGTGTCGCGGGTCCTTCGGAGGGCTACACCTTC
.,TRBV7-9,TRBJ2-1,TRBD2,CASSSLAGAYNEQFF,TGTGCCAGCAGTTCCCTAGCGGGGGCCTACAATGAGCAGTTCTTC
.,TRBV2,TRBJ1-3,TRBD1,CASRTGQGGNTIYF,TGTGCCAGCAGGACGGGACAGGGAGGAAACACCATATATTTT
.,TRBV5-5,TRBJ1-6,TRBD1,CASSQGTGPYSYNSPLHF,TGTGCCAGCAGCCAAGGGACAGGGCCCTACTCCTATAATTCACCCCTCCACTTT
once,TRBV27,TRBJ1-5,.,CASSIRHPLSNQPQHF,TGTGCCAGCAGTATACGACACCCCCTTAGCAATCAGCCCCAGCATTTT
.,TRBV2,TRBJ1-5,TRBD1,CASRRGQGNQPQHF,TGTGCCAGCAGGCGGGGACAGGGCAATCAGCCCCAGCATTTT
.,TRBV30,TRBJ1-2,.,CAWSVKGRKSSYGYTF,TGTGCCTGGAGTGTAAAGGGGAGGAAATCCTCCTATGGCTACACCTTC
.,TRBV11-2,TRBJ1-1,.,CASSFFQGNTEAFF,TGTGCCAGCAGCTTCTTCCAGGGAAACACTGAAGCTTTCTTT
.,TRBV30,TRBJ2-1,TRBD1,CAWSDRANEQFF,TGTGCCTGGAGCGACAGGGCAAATGAGCAGTTCTTC
.,TRBV7-8,TRBJ1-2,.,CASTPLTDSYYGYTF,TGTGCCAGCACCCCGCTTACGGACAGCTACTATGGCTACACCTTC
.,TRBV18,TRBJ1-4,TRBD1,CASSRTGPDRDYEKLFF,TGTGCCAGCTCGCGAACAGGTCCCGACAGGGATTATGAAAAACTGTTTTTT
.,TRBV30,TRBJ1-1,.,CALDRLNTEAFF,TGTGCTCTGGACAGACTGAACACTGAAGCTTTCTTT
.,TRBV9,TRBJ2-3,TRBD1,CASSAWTGSQADTQYF,TGTGCCAGCAGCGCCTGGACAGGGAGTCAGGCAGATACGCAGTATTTT
.,TRBV6-5,TRBJ1-1,TRBD1,CASSYSGDRVRYEAFF,TGTGCCAGCAGTTACTCGGGTGACAGGGTAAGATATGAAGCTTTCTTT
once,TRBV19,TRBJ2-2,TRBD1,CASRPGQTNTGELFF,TGTGCCAGTAGGCCGGGACAGACAAACACCGGGGAGCTGTTTTTT
.,TRBV25-1,TRBJ2-3,TRBD2,CASSGAGGADTQYF,TGTGCCAGCAGTGGTGCGGGGGGCGCAGATACGCAGTATTTT
.,TRBV5-1,TRBJ2-2,TRBD2,CASSPRLAAAGELFF,TGCGCCAGCAGCCCCAGACTAGCCGCGGCCGGGGAGCTGTTTTTT
.,TRBV3-1/TRBV3-2,TRBJ2-5,.,CASSQGIQMQETQYF,TGTGCCAGCAGCCAAGGAATACAGATGCAAGAGACCCAGTACTTC
.,TRBV4-1,TRBJ2-5,TRBD2,CASSQEDFWGGETQYF,TGCGCCAGCAGCCAAGAAGACTTCTGGGGGGGAGAGACCCAGTACTTC
few,TRBV30,TRBJ1-4,.,CAWSGENEKLFF,TGTGCCTGGAGCGGGGAGAATGAAAAACTGTTTTTT
.,TRBV25-1,TRBJ2-2,TRBD2,CASSGTSGGASGELFF,TGTGCCAGCAGTGGAACTAGCGGGGGGGCGTCCGGGGAGCTGTTTTTT
.,TRBV30,TRBJ1-5,.,CAWTPGASGPQHF,TGTGCCTGGACTCCAGGGGCGTCCGGGCCCCAGCATTTT
.,TRBV19,TRBJ2-7,TRBD1,CASSGRQGAYEQYF,TGTGCCAGTAGTGGACGACAGGGGGCCTACGAGCAGTACTTC
.,TRBV6-6,TRBJ2-1,TRBD2,CASSYPAGTSSEQFF,TGTGCCAGCAGTTACCCGGCCGGGACTAGCTCTGAGCAGTTCTTC
.,TRBV18,TRBJ2-1,.,CASSRTVSYNEQFF,TGTGCCAGCTCAAGGACAGTCTCCTACAATGAGCAGTTCTTC
once,TRBV30,TRBJ1-5,.,CACPQGIRPQHF,TGTGCCTGCCCACAGGGAATTAGGCCCCAGCATTTT
.,TRBV7-8,TRBJ1-5,.,CASSLGSAEYSNQPQHF,TGTGCCAGCAGCTTAGGTTCTGCGGAATATAGCAATCAGCCCCAGCATTTT
.,TRBV5-1,TRBJ2-1,TRBD1,CASSPMTGGVNEQFF,TGCGCCAGCAGCCCCATGACAGGGGGCGTAAATGAGCAGTTCTTC
.,TRBV18,TRBJ2-1,TRBD1,CASSPRQGDYNEQFF,TGTGCCAGCTCACCCAGACAGGGGGACTACAATGAGCAGTTCTTC
.,TRBV9,TRBJ1-6,TRBD1,CASSVGGTVSPLHF,TGTGCCAGCAGCGTAGGAGGGACAGTCTCACCCCTCCACTTT
.,TRBV29-1,TRBJ1-2,.,CSVGGTNGYTF,TGCAGCGTTGGGGGGACAAATGGCTACACCTTC
.,TRBV27,TRBJ1-5,.,CASRGVSNQPQHF,TGTGCCAGCCGGGGGGTGAGCAATCAGCCCCAGCATTTT
once,TRBV5-4,TRBJ2-1,.,CASSLGGDNEQFF,TGTGCCAGCAGCTTGGGGGGAGACAATGAGCAGTTCTTC
.,TRBV5-1,TRBJ2-1,.,CASSLGGDEQFF,TGCGCCAGCAGTCTAGGAGGGGATGAGCAGTTCTTC
once,TRBV6-5,TRBJ2-1,TRBD2,CASSQSGTSGDEQFF,TGTGCCAGCAGTCAATCCGGGACTAGCGGGGATGAGCAGTTCTTC
.,TRBV29-1,TRBJ2-2,TRBD1,CSVEKGTGMRGTGELFF,TGCAGCGTTGAAAAGGGGACAGGGATGAGGGGCACCGGGGAGCTGTTTTTT
.,TRBV5-1,TRBJ1-1,TRBD1,CASSLGTANTEAFF,TGCGCCAGCAGCCTAGGGACAGCTAACACTGAAGCTTTCTTT
.,TRBV4-1,TRBJ2-2,.,CASSQGLGGTGELFF,TGCGCCAGCAGCCAAGGTCTAGGAGGCACCGGGGAGCTGTTTTTT
.,TRBV18,TRBJ2-1,.,CASSPHREQGEQFF,TGTGCCAGCTCTCCTCACCGTGAACAGGGAGAGCAGTTCTTC